A selection of T cell receptor beta chains follows, all from one sample in a study of T cells in Graves' hyperthyroidism and ophthalmopathy. TCRdb called the multiplex PCR reads again in MiXCR, with one record for every CDR3 protein. Here the sample spans around 600,000 distinct CDR3 sequences, approximately 15% being singletons. The sample comprised blood. The receptors were sampled from a woman in her forties or fifties with Graves' ophthalmopathy. The CDR3 runs from the conserved cysteine through the conserved F or W. A D gene is named only where the DNA matches it firmly. Size is omitted from some rows. Given values are once, few, many or a class for expanded clones.

TRBV20-1	TRBD2	TRBJ2-3	many	18	CSARASRTSGIFTDTQYF	TGCAGTGCTAGAGCCTCCAGGACTAGCGGGATTTTCACAGATACGCAGTATTTT
TRBV6-2/TRBV6-3	-	TRBJ2-3	-	16	CASRLDLAVSTDTQYF	TGTGCCAGCAGATTGGATCTAGCAGTTAGCACAGATACGCAGTATTTT
TRBV2	-	TRBJ2-7	many	14	CASSEAGRAYEQYF	TGTGCCAGCAGTGAAGCTGGCAGGGCCTACGAGCAGTACTTC
TRBV20-1	-	TRBJ1-6	few	17	CSARATAGGVGNSPLHF	TGCAGTGCTAGAGCCACGGCGGGGGGAGTTGGAAATTCACCCCTCCACTTT
TRBV6-1	-	TRBJ1-1	many	15	CASSVGDSADTEAFF	TGTGCCAGCAGTGTAGGAGACTCTGCGGACACTGAAGCTTTCTTT
TRBV5-4	-	TRBJ2-3	-	13	CASSPEYGQTQYF	TGTGCCAGCAGCCCCGAGTACGGACAGACGCAGTATTTT
TRBV24-1	TRBD2	TRBJ2-7	-	15	CATSEGLAVIDEQYF	TGTGCCACCAGTGAGGGACTAGCTGTAATCGACGAGCAGTACTTC
TRBV7-9	TRBD2	TRBJ2-7	many	14	CASSLVLAINEQYF	TGTGCCAGCAGCTTAGTACTAGCGATCAACGAGCAGTACTTC
TRBV4-1	TRBD1	TRBJ2-7	many	15	CASSPGDSRSYEQYF	TGCGCCAGCAGCCCTGGGGACAGTCGATCCTACGAGCAGTACTTC
TRBV10-3	-	TRBJ2-3	few	17	CAISENPRTESTDTQYF	TGTGCCATCAGTGAGAACCCAAGGACGGAAAGCACAGATACGCAGTATTTT
TRBV7-2	-	TRBJ1-2	-	14	CASSSEGQGYGYTF	TGTGCCAGCAGCTCGGAGGGGCAGGGCTATGGCTACACCTTC